This T cell receptor beta chain was identified in a study of cytomegalovirus exposure and HLA in healthy donors. With respect to this clone: Antigen: not known. Relative to the germline gene, one junction end is altered; a read error may explain this.

The PCR used 60 Vbeta and 13 Jbeta primers. Sequencing used immunoSEQ multiplex PCR; TCRdb keeps in-frame clones, though not all of them. The profile shows tens of thousands of clones, 70% to 85% of them singletons. Study outcomes and limitations: Common viral pathogens seemed, in a later analysis, to connect with several of the most significant clusters. In vitro, a few CMV-associated chains proved specific for CMV antigens. While the bulk of TCR sequences proved rare, some public TCRs turned up in many donors. Later analysis placed DRB1 highest and HLA-C lowest in TCR association rates, which differed by HLA locus.

Germline lookup yields CDR1 MGHRA and CDR2 YSYEKL. This CDR3 region has 15 residues. The sequence derives from a woman aged 18 to 35 in good health and CMV-seronegative. This chain connects TRBV4-1 to TRBJ1-5, with TRBD1 matching 7 bases. Sequenced sample: PBMCs. The CDR3 DNA follows: TGCGCCAGCAGCCAACAGACAGGGAGTGATCAGCCCCAGAATTTT. Translating it yields CASSQQTGSDQPQNF.